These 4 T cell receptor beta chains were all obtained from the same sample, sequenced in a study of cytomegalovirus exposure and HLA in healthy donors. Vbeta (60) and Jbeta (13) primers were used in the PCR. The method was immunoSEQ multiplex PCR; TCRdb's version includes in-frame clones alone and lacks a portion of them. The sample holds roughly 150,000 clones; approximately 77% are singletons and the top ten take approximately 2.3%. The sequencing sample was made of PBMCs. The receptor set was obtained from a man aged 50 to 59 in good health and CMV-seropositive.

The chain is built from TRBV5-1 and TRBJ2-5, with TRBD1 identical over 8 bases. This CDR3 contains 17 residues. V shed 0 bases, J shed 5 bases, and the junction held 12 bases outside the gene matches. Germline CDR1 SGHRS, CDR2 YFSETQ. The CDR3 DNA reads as TGCGCCAGCAGCTTGGGGCGGAGGGCAGGGGGCGAGGAGACCCAGTACTTC. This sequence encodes CASSLGRRAGGEETQYF. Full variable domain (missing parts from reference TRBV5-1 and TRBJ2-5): KAGVTQTPRYLIKTRGQQVTLSCSPISGHRSVSWYQQTPGQGLQFLFEYFSETQRNKGNFPGRFSGRQFSNSRSEMNVSTLELGDSALYLCASSLGRRAGGEETQYFGPGTRLLVL.

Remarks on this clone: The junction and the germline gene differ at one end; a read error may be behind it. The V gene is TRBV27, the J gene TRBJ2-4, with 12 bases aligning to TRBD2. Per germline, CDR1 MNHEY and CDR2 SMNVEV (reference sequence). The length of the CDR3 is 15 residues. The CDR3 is CAGSPLAGGSDIQYF. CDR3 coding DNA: TGTGCCGGCAGTCCCCTAGCGGGGGGGTCGGACATTCAGTACTTC.

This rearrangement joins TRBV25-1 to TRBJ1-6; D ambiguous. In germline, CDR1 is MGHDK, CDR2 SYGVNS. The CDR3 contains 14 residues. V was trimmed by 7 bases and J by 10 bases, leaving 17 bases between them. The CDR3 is CASIGSRVGSPLHF. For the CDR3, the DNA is TGTGCCAGCATTGGGAGTAGGGTCGGGTCACCCCTCCACTTT.

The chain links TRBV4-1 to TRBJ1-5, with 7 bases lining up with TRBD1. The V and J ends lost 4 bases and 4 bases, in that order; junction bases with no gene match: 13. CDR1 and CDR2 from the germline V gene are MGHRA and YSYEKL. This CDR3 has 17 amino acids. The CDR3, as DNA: TGCGCCAGCAGCCGCCTTCCCGCCGACAGGGCAAATCAGCCCCAGCATTTT. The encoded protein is CASSRLPADRANQPQHF.